This T cell receptor (beta chain) comes out of a study of blood T cell repertoires in COVID-19. Germline V gene data show CDR1 as SGHRS and CDR2 as YFSETQ. J gave up 4 bases and V 4 bases, and 7 bases lay outside the gene matches. The length of the CDR3 is 15 residues. Original methodology: Scientists estimated how many nucleated cells there were by amplifying reference gene primers. Here immunoSEQ multiplex PCR was the method, and the copy in TCRdb shows in-frame clones only, minus some. The V and J calls and clone size are taken from that table; D and trimming were inferred from the DNA. The table shows about 170,000 clones, with about four fifths occurring only once.

Sequencing was carried out using peripheral blood. This receptor was obtained from a woman older than 75 with COVID-19, enrolled during active disease. The genes are TRBV5-1 and TRBJ2-1; 8 positions agree with TRBD2. CDR3 protein: CASSRAGEGYNEQFF. CDR3 DNA: TGCGCCAGCAGCAGAGCGGGAGAGGGTTACAATGAGCAGTTCTTC.